This entry describes one TCR beta chain. This sample is part of a study of control samples from healthy donors and cancer patients. Germline CDR1 SGHTA, CDR2 FQGNSA. This CDR3 region has 12 residues. V lost 3 bases, J lost 15 bases, and 12 bases lay in between. Sequenced by immunoSEQ multiplex PCR; TCRdb stores in-frame clones only, minus some. Of 120,000 to 150,000 clones listed, around 90% are singletons. The sample consisted of blood. The TCR originated in a man aged 25-45 years in good health. The chain recombines TRBV7-2 with TRBJ1-6; perhaps TRBD1 as D (5 bases). For the CDR3, the DNA is TGTGCCAGCAGCTTTGAGGGGCCGCACCTCCACTTT. Translated: CASSFEGPHLHF.